The T cell receptor beta chain under discussion was sequenced for a study of blood T cell repertoires in COVID-19. Study-level information: Nucleic acid was either cDNA or gDNA, and it came from T cells, B-cell-depleted T cells, or PBMCs.

Original handling: Reference gene primer amplification gave estimated nucleated cell counts. This table comes from immunoSEQ multiplex PCR, and its TCRdb copy is limited to in-frame clones, with some not included. From that table come the V and J calls and clone size; the DNA was used to work out D and trimming. The sample holds about 250,000 clones; more than 70% are singletons and the top ten take approximately 2.1%. Sequencing was performed on peripheral blood. This TCR derives from a woman in her thirties or forties who had recovered from COVID-19.

The CDR3 coding sequence is TGTGCCAGTAGTATGGGCTCCGGGACTAGCGGGAGTAGGAATGAGCAGTTCTTC. Residues: CASSMGSGTSGSRNEQFF. The chain recombines TRBV19 with TRBJ2-1; 14 positions agree with TRBD2. The J segment lost 7 bases and the V segment lost 3 bases, leaving 11 bases of the junction unmatched. CDR1 and CDR2 from the germline V gene are LNHDA and SQIVND (reference sequence). The CDR3 extends over 18 amino acids.